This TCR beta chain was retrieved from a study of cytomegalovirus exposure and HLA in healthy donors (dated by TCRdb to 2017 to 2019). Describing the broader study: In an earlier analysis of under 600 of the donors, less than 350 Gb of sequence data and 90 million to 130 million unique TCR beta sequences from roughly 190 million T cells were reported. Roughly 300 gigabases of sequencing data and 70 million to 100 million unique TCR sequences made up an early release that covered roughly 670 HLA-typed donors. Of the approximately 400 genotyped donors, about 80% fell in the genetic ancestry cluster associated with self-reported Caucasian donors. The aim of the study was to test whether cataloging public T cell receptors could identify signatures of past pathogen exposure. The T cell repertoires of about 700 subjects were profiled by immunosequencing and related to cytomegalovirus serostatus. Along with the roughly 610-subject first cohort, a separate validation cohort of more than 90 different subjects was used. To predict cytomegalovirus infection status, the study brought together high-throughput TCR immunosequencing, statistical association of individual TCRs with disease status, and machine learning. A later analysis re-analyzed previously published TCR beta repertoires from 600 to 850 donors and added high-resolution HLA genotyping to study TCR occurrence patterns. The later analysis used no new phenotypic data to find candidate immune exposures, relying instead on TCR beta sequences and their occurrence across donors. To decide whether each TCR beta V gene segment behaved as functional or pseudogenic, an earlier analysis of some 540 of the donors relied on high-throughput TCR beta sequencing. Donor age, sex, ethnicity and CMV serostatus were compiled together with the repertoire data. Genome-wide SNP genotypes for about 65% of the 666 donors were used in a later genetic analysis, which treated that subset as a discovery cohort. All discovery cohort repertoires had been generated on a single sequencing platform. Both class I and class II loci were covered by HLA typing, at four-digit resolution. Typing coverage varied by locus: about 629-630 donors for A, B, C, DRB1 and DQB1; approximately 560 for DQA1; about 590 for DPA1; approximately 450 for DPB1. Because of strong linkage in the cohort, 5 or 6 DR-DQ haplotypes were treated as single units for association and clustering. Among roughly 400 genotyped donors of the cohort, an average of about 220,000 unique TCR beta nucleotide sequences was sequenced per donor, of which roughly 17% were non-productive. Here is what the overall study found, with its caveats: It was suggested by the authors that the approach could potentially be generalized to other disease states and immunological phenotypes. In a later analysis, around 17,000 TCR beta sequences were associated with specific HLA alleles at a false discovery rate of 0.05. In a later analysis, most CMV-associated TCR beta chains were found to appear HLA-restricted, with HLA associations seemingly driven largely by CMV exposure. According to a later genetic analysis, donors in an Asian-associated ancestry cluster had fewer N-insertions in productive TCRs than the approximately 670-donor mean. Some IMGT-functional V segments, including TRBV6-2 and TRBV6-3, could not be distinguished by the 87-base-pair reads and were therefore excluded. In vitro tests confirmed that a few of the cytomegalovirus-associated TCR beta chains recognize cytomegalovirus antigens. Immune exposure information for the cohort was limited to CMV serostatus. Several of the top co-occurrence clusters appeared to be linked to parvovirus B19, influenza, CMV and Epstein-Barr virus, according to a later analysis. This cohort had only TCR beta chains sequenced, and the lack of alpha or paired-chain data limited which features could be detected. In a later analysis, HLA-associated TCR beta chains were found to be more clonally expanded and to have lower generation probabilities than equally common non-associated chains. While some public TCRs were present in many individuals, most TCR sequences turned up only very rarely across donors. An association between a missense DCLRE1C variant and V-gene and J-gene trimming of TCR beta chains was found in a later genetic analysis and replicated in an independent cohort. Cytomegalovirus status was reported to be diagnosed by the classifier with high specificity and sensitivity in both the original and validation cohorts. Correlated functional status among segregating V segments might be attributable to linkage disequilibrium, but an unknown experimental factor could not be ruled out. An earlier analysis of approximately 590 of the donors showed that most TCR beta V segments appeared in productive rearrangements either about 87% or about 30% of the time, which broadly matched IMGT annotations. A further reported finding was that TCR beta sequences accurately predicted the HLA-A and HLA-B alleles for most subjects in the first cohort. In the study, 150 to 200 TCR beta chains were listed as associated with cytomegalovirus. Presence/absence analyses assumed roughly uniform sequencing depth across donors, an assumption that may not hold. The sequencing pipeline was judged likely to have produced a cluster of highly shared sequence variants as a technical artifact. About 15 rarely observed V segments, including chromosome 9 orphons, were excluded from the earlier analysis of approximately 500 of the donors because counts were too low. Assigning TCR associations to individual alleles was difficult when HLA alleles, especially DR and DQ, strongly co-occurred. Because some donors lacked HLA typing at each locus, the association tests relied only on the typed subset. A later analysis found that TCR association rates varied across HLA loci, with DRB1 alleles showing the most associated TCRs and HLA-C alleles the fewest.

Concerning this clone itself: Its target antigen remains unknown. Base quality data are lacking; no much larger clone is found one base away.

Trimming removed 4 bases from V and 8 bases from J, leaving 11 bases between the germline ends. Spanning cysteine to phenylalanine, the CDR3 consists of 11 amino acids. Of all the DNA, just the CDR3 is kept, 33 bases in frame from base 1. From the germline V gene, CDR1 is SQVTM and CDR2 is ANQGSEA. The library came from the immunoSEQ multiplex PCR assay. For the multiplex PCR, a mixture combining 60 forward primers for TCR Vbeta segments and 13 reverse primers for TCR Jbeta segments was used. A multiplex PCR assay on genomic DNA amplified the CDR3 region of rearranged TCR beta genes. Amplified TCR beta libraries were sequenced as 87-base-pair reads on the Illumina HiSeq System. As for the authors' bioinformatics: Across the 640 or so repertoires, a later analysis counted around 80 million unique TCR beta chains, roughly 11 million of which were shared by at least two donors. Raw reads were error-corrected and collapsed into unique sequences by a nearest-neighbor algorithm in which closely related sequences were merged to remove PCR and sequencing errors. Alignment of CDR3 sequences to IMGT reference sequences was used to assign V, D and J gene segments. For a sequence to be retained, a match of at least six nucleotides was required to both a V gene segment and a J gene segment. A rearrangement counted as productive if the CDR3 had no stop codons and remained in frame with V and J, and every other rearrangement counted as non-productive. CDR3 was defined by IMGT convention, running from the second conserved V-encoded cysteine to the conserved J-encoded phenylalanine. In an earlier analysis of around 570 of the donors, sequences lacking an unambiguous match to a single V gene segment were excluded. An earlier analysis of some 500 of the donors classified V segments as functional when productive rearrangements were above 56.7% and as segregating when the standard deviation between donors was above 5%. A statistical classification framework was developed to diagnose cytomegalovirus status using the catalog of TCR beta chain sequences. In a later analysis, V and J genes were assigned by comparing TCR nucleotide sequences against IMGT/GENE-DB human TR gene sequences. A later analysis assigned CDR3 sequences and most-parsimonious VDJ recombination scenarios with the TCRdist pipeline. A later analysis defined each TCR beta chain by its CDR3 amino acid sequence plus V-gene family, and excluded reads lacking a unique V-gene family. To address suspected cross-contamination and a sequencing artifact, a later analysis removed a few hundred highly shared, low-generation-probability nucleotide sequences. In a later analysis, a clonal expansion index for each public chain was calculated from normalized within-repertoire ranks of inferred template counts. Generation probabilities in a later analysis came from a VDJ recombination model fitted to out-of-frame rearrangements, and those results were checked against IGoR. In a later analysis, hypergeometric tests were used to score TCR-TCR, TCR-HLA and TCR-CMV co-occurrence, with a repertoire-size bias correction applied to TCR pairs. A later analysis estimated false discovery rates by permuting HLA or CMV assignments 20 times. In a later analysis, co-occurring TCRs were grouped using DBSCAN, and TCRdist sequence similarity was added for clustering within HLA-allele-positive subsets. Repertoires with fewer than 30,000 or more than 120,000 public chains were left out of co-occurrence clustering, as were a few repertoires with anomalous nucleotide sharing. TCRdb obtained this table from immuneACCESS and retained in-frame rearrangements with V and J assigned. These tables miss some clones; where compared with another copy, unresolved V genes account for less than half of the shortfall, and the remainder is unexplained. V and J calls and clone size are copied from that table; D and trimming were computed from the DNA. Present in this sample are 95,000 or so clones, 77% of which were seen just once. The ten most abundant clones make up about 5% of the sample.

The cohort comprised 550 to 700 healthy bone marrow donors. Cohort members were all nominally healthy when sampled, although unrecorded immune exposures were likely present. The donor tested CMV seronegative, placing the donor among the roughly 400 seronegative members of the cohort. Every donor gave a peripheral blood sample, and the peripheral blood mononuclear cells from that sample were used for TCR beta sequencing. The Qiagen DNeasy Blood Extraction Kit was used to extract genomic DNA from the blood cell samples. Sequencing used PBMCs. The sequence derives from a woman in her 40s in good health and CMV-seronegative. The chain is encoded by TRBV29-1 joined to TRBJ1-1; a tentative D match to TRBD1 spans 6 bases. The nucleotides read TGCAGCGTTGTCCGGGGGGCGGAAGCTTTCTTT. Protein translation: CSVVRGAEAFF.